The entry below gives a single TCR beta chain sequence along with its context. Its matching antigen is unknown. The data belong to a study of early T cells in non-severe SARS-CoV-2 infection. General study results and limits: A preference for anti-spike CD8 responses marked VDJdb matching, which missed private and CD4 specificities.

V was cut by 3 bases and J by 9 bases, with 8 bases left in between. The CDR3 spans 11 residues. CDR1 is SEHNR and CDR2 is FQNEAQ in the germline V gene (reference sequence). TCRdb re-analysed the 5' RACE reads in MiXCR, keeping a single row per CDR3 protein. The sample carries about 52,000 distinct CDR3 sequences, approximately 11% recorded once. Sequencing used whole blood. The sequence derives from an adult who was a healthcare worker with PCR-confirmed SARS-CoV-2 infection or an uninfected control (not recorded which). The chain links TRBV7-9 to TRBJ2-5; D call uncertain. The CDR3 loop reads CASSLAWAQYF. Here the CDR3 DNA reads TGTGCCAGCAGCTTGGCATGGGCCCAGTACTTC.